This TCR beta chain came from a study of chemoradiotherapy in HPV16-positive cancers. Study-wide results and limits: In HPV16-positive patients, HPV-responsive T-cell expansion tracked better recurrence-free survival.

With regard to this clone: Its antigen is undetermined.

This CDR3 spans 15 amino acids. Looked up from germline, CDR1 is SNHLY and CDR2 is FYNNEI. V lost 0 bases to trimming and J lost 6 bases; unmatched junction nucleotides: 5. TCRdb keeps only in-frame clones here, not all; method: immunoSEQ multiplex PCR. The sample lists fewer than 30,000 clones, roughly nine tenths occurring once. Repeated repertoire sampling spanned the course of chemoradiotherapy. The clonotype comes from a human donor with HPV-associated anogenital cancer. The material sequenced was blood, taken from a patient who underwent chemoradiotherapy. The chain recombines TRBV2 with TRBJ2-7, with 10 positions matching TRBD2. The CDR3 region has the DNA TGTGCCAGCAGTGAAGCGCCTAGCGGGAGTGGCGAGCAGTACTTC. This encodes CASSEAPSGSGEQYF.